This T cell receptor (beta chain) was captured in a study of blood T cell repertoires in COVID-19. Background on the study: Material from acute and convalescent COVID-19 was sourced from the United States, Italy and Spain. T cells, B-cell-depleted T cells, or PBMCs supplied cDNA or gDNA.

Original handling: Amplification of reference gene primers provided the estimated nucleated cell counts. TCRdb keeps only in-frame clones here, not all; method: immunoSEQ multiplex PCR. V, J and clone size were drawn from that table, and D and trimming were deduced from the DNA. The sample comprises more than 400,000 clones, 80% to 90% of which are singletons, and approximately 2.9% rests with the top ten. This CDR3 spans 11 amino acids. V was pared by 1 base and J by 10 bases, with 6 bases between. Germline CDR1 reads SGHRS; CDR2 reads YFSETQ. The chain is built from TRBV5-1 and TRBJ2-1; the D gene is possibly TRBD1 (5 bases). The source material was peripheral blood. The TCR was taken from a human donor in a cohort sampled during active COVID-19. DNA of the CDR3: TGCGCCAGCAGCTTGACAGGAGAGCAGTTCTTC. Translation: CASSLTGEQFF.